This TCR beta chain is drawn from a study of shared clonotypes between healthy human individuals. Germline CDR1 is LNHNV and CDR2 is YYDKDF (reference sequence). This CDR3 spans 17 amino acids. V lost 1 base and J lost 4, with 20 bases in between. Unsorted PBMC replicate PCRs drew on roughly 290 ng DNA, representing some 28,000 T cell genomes. Original handling: As immunoSEQ supplied junction-only sequences (without quality scores), filtering differed. Measured with immunoSEQ multiplex PCR; TCRdb has only the in-frame clones, and not every one. V and J calls and clone size come straight from that table; D and trimming were deduced from the DNA. The repertoire has 450,000 to 500,000 clones, 60% to 85% of them found once; the top ten carry 10% to 15%. Recent acute infections and vaccinations were absent in the healthy HIV-negative adult donors.

Sequencing used PBMCs. The sequence was collected from a woman aged 40-49 years in good health. Some clones in this sample may be carry-over from other donors' samples. The chain joins TRBV15 to TRBJ2-7, with D perhaps assigned TRBD1 or TRBD2 (5 bases each). The CDR3 sequence is CATSRAPAGAGGYEQYF. DNA of the CDR3: TGTGCCACCAGCAGAGCCCCAGCCGGGGCTGGGGGTTACGAGCAGTACTTC. The full variable domain, with the rest looked up from reference TRBV15 and TRBJ2-7, is DAMVIQNPRYQVTQFGKPVTLSCSQTLNHNVMYWYQQKSSQAPKLLFHYYDKDFNNEADTPDNFQSRRPNTSFCFLDIRSPGLGDTAMYLCATSRAPAGAGGYEQYFGPGTRLTVT.